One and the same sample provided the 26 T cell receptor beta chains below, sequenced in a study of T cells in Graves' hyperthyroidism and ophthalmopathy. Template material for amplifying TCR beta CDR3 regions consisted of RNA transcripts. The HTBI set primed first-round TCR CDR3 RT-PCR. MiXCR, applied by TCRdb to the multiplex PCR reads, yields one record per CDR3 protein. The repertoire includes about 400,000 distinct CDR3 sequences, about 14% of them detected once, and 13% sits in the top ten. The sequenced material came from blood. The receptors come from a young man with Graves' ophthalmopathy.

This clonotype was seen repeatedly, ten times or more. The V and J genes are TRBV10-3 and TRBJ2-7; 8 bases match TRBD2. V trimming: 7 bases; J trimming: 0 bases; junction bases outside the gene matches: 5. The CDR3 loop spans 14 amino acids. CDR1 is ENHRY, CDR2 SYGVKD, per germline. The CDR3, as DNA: TGTGCCATCAACCCCAGCGGGGGCTCCTACGAGCAGTACTTC. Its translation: CAINPSGGSYEQYF.

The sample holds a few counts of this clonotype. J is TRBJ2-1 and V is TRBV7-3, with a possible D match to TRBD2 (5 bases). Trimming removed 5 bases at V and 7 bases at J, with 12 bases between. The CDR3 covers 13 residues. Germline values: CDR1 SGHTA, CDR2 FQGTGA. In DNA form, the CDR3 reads TGTGCCAGCAGCCCGCCTAGCAAGAATGAGCAGTTCTTC. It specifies CASSPPSKNEQFF.

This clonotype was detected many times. Here the CDR3 reads CSARDPATDTQYF. CDR3 DNA sequence: TGCAGTGCTAGAGATCCGGCCACAGATACGCAGTATTTT. The J gene is TRBJ2-3, the V gene TRBV20-1; the D is unclear. Germline V gives CDR1 DFQATT, CDR2 SNEGSKA (reference sequence). There are 13 residues in the CDR3. V was shortened by 0 bases and J by 2 bases, with 6 bases between the two germline ends.

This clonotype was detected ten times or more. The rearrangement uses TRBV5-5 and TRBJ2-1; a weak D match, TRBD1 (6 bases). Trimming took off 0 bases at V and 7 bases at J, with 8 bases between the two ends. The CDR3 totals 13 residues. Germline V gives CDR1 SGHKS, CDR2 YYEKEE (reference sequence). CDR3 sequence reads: CASSLGQVNEQFF. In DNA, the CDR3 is TGTGCCAGCAGCTTGGGACAGGTGAATGAGCAGTTCTTC.

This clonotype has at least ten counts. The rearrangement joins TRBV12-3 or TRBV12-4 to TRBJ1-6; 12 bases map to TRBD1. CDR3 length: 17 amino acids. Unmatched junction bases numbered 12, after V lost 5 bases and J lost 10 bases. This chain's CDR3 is CASSRGTGGAAHSPLHF. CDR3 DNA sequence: TGTGCCAGCAGTCGGGGGACAGGGGGCGCCGCTCACTCACCCCTCCACTTT.

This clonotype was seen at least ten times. CDR3 sequence: CASSTQGGNQPQHF. The CDR3 DNA is TGCGCCAGCAGTACGCAGGGAGGCAATCAGCCCCAGCATTTT. The chain is built from TRBV10-2 and TRBJ1-5; TRBD1 is a possible D gene (5 bases). The V end was cut by 5 bases, the J end by 2 bases, with 10 bases between. The CDR3 consists of 14 residues. Germline CDR1 reads WSHSY; CDR2 reads SAAADI.

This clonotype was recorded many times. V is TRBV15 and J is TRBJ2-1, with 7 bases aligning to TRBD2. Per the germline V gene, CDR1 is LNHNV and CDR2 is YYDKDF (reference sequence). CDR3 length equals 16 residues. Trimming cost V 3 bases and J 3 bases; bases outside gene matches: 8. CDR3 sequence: CATSRGWGGRYNEQFF. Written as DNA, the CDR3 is TGTGCCACCAGCAGGGGATGGGGGGGACGCTACAATGAGCAGTTCTTC. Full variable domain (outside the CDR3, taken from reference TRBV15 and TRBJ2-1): DAMVIQNPRYQVTQFGKPVTLSCSQTLNHNVMYWYQQKSSQAPKLLFHYYDKDFNNEADTPDNFQSRRPNTSFCFLDIRSPGLGDTAMYLCATSRGWGGRYNEQFFGPGTRLTVL.

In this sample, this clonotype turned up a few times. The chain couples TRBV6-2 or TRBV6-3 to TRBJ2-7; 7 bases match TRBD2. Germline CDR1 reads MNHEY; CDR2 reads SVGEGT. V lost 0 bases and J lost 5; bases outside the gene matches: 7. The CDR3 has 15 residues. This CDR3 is CASSYSRAGTHEQYF. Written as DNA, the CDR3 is TGTGCCAGCAGTTACTCGAGAGCGGGGACGCACGAGCAGTACTTC.

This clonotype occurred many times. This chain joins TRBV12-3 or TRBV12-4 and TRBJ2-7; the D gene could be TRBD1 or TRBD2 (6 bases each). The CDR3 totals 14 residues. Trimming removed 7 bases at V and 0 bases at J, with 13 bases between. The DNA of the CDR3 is TGTGCCAGCAATATAGGGGGGCCCTCCTACGAGCAGTACTTC. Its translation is CASNIGGPSYEQYF.

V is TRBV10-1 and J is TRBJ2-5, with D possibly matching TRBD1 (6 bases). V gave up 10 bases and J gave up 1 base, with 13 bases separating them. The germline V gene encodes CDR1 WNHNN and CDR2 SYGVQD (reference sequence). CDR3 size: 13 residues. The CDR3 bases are TGCGCCACCCCTACGGACAGCCAAGAGACCCAGTACTTC. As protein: CATPTDSQETQYF.

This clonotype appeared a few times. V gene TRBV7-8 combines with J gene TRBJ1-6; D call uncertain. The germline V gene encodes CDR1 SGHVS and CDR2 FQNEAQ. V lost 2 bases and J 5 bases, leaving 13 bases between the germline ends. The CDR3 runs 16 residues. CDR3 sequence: CASSLQRQVHNSPLHF. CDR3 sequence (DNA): TGTGCCAGCAGCTTACAACGGCAGGTCCATAATTCACCCCTCCACTTT. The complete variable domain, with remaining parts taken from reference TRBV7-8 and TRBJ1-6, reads GAGVSQSPRYKVAKRGQDVALRCDPISGHVSLFWYQQALGQGPEFLTYFQNEAQLDKSGLPSDRFFAERPEGSVSTLKIQRTQQEDSAVYLCASSLQRQVHNSPLHFGNGTRLTVT.

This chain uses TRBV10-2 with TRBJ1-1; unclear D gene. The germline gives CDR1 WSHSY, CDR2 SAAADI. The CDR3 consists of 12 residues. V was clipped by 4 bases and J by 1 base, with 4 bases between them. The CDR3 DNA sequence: TGCGCCAGCAGTGGGACGAACACTGAAGCTTTCTTT. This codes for CASSGTNTEAFF.

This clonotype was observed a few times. The CDR3 region is CASSALAGDHSTYTGELFF. In DNA form, the CDR3 reads TGTGCCAGCAGTGCACTAGCGGGAGACCACTCTACTTACACCGGGGAGCTGTTTTTT. The chain couples TRBV25-1 to TRBJ2-2; 11 positions match TRBD2. The CDR3 contains 19 residues. V shed 4 bases, J shed 3 bases, and the junction held 13 bases outside the gene matches. The V gene's germline CDR1 is MGHDK and CDR2 SYGVNS.

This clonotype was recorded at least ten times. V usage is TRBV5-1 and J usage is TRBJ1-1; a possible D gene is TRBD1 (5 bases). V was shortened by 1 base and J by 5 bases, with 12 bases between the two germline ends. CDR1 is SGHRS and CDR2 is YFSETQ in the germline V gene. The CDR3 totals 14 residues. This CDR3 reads CASSLRGADTEAFF. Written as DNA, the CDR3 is TGCGCCAGCAGCTTGAGGGGCGCGGATACTGAAGCTTTCTTT.

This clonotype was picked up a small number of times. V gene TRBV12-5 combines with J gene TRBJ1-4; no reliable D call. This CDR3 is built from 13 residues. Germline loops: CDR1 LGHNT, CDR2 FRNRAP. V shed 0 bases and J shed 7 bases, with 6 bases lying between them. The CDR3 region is CASGLVSGEKLFF. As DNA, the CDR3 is TGTGCTAGTGGTTTGGTGTCAGGTGAAAAACTGTTTTTT.

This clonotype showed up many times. The CDR3 DNA reads TGTGCCAGCAGTTTTTCTTCGTTCTCTAACTATGGCTACACCTTC. This sequence encodes CASSFSSFSNYGYTF. This chain connects TRBV27 to TRBJ1-2; D is unresolved. Germline V gene lookup returns CDR1 MNHEY and CDR2 SMNVEV (reference sequence). The CDR3 extends over 15 amino acids. Trimming pared 3 bases from V and 0 bases from J, leaving 11 bases between.

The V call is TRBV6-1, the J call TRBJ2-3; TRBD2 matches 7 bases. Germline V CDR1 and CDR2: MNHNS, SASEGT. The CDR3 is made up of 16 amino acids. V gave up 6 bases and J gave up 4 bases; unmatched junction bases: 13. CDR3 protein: CASRTLGGSGSDTQYF. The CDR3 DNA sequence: TGTGCCAGCAGAACTCTGGGAGGGAGCGGGTCAGATACGCAGTATTTT.

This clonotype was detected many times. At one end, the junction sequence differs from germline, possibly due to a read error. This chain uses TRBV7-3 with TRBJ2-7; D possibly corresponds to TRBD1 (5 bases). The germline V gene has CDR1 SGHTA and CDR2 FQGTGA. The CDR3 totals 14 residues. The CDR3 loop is CASTLNPGRGEQYF. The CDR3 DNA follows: TGTGCCAGCACCTTAAACCCGGGTAGGGGCGAGCAGTACTTC.

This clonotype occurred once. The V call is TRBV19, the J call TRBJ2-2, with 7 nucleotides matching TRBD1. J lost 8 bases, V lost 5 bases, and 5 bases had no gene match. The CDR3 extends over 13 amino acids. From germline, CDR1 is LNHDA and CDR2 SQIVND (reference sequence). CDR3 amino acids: CASSYRGPGELFF. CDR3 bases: TGTGCCAGTAGTTATAGGGGGCCGGGGGAGCTGTTTTTT.

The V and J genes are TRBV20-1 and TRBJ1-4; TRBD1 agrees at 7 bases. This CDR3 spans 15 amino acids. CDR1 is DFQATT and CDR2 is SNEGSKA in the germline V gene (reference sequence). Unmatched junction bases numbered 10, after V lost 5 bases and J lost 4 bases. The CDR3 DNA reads TGCAGTGCTTTTTACCCCCGGGACAGTAATGAAAAACTGTTTTTT. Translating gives CSAFYPRDSNEKLFF.

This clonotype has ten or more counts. CDR3 in amino acids: CASHITSGSYEQYF. In nucleotides, the CDR3 is TGTGCCAGCCATATAACTAGCGGGAGTTACGAGCAGTACTTC. The V gene is TRBV6-1, the J gene TRBJ2-7; 11 nucleotides agree with TRBD2. From germline, CDR1 is MNHNS and CDR2 SASEGT. The CDR3 has 14 amino acids. The J segment lost 4 bases and the V segment lost 8 bases, leaving 7 bases of the junction unmatched.

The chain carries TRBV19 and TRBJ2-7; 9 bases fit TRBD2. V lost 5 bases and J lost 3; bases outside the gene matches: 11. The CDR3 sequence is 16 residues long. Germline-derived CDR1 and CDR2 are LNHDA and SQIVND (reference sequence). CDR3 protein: CASSDLLAGILYEQYF. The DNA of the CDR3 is TGTGCCAGTAGTGATCTTCTAGCGGGAATTCTCTACGAGCAGTACTTC.

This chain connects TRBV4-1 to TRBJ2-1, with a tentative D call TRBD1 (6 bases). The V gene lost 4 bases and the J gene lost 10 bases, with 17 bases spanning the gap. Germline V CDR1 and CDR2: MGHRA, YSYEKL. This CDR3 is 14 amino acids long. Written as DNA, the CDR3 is TGCGCCAGCAGCCTCGGACAGCAGTCTGGGGAGCAGTTCTTC. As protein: CASSLGQQSGEQFF.

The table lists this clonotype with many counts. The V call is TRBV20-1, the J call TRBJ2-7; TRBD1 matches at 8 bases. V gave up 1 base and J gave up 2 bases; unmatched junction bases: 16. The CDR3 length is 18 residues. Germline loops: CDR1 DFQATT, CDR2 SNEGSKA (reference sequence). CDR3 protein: CSARAPGTGPPGTYEQYF. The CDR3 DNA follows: TGCAGTGCTAGAGCTCCCGGGACAGGCCCTCCCGGGACCTACGAGCAGTACTTC.

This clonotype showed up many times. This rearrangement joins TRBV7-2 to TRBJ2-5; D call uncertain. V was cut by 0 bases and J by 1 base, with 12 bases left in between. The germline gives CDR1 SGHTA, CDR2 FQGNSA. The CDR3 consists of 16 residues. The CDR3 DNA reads TGTGCCAGCAGCTTAGCAGGTGGAAACGGCCAAGAGACCCAGTACTTC. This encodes CASSLAGGNGQETQYF.

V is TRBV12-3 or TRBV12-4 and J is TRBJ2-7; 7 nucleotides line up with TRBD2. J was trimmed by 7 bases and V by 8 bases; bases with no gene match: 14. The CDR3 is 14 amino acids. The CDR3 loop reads CASGRLVGGGEQYF. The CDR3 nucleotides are TGTGCCAGCGGAAGACTAGTGGGGGGGGGAGAGCAGTACTTC.